The subject of this entry is one T cell receptor beta chain. These data originate in a study of shared clonotypes between healthy human individuals. Trimming took 3 bases from V and 2 from J, leaving 10 bases between them. CDR1 and CDR2 (germline): MNHNY, SVGAGI (reference sequence). This CDR3 has 14 amino acids. The naive CD8 subset, CD45RO-negative cells positively selected for CCR7, excluded terminally differentiated effector memory CD45RA+ cells. Some clones are missing from TCRdb's copy, which holds only in-frame ones; the method was immunoSEQ multiplex PCR. The data hold about 2.1 million clones, with around 95% observed a single time.

The source of this sequence is a man between 18 and 35 years old in good health. Some clones in this sample may be carry-over from other donors' samples. Sample: naive CD8+ T cells from PBMCs. The rearrangement uses TRBV6-6 and TRBJ1-1; unclear D gene. The CDR3 sequence: CASSYFPGNTEAFF. CDR3 DNA sequence: TGTGCCAGCAGTTATTTTCCGGGTAACACTGAAGCTTTCTTT.